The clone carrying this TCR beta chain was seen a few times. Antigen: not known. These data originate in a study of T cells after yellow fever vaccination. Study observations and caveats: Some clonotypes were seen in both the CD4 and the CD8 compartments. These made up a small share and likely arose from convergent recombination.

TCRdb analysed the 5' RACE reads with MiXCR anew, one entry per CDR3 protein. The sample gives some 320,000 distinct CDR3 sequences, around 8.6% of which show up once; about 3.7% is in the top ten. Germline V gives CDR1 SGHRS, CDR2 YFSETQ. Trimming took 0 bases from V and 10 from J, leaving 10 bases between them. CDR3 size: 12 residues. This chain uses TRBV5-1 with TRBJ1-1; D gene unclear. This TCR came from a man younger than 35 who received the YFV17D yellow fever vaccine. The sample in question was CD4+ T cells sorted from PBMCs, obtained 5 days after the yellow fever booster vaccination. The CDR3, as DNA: TGCGCCAGCAGCTTGGGCGATAAAACAGCTTTCTTT. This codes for CASSLGDKTAFF.